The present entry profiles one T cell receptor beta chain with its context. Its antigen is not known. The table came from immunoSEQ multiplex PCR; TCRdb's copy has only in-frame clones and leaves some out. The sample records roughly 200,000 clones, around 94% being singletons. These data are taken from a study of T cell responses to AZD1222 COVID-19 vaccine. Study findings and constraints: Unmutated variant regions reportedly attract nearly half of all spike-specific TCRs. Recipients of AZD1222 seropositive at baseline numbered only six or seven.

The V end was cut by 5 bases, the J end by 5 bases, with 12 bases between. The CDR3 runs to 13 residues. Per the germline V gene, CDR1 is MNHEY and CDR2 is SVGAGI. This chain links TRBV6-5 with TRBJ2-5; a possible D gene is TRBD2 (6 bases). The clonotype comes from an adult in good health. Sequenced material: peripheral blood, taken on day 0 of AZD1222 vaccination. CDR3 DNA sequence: TGTGCCAGCAGTCCCGGCCGGGGGGAGACCCAGTACTTC. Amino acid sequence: CASSPGRGETQYF.